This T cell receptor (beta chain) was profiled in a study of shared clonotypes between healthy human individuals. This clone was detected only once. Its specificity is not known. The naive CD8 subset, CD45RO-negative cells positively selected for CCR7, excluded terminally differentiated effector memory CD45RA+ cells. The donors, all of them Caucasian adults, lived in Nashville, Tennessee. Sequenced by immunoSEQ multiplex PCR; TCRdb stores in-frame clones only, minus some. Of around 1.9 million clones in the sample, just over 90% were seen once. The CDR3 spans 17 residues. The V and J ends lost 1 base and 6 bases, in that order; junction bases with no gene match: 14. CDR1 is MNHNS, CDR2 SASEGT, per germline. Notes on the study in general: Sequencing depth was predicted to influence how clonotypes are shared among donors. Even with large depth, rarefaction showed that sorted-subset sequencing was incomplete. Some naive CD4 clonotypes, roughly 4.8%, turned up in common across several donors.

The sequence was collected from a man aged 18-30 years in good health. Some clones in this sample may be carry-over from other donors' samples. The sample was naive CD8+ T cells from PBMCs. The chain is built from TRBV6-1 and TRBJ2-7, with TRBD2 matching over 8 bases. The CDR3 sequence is CASSEGRDTGLAAEQYF. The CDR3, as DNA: TGTGCCAGCAGTGAAGGAAGGGACACCGGACTAGCCGCCGAGCAGTACTTC.